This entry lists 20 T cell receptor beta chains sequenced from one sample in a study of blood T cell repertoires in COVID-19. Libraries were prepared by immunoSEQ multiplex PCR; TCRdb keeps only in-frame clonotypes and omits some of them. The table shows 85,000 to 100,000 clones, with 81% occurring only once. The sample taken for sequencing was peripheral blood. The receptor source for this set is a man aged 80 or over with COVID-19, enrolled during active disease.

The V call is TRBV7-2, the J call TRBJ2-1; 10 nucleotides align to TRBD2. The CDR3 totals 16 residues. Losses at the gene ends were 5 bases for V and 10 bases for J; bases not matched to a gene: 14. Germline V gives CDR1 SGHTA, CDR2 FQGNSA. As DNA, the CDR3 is TGTGCCAGCAGCCCCCTTTTTAGCGGGGGGTTCTGGGAGCAGTTCTTC. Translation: CASSPLFSGGFWEQFF.

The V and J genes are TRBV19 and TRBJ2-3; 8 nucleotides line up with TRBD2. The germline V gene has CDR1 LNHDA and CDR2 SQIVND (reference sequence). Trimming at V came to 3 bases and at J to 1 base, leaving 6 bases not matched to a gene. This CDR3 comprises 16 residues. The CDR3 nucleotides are TGTGCCAGTAGTATCAGGGCCGGGGGGGGCACAGATACGCAGTATTTT. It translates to CASSIRAGGGTDTQYF.

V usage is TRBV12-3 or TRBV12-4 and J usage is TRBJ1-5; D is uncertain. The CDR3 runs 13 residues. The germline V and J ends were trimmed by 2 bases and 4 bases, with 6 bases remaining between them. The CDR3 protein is CASSLKPNQPQHF. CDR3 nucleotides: TGTGCCAGCAGTTTAAAGCCTAATCAGCCCCAGCATTTT.

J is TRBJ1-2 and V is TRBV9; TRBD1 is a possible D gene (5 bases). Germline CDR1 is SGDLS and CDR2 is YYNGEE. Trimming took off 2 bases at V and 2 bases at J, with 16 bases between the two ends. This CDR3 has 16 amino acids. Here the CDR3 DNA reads TGTGCCAGCAGCGTTACCGTTGCAGGGTCCAACTATGGCTACACCTTC. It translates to CASSVTVAGSNYGYTF.

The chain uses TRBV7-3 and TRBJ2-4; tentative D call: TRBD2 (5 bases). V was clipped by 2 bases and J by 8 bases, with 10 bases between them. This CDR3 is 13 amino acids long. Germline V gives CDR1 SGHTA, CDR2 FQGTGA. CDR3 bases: TGTGCCAGCAGCTTACAAGCCGGGGACATTCAGTACTTC. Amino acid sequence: CASSLQAGDIQYF.

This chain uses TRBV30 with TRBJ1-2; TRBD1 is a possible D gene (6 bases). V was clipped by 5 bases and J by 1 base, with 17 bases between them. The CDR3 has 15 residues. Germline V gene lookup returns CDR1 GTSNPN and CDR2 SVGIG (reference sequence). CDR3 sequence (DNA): TGTGCCTGGGGACCCAGGGGATCACTTAACTATGGCTACACCTTC. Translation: CAWGPRGSLNYGYTF.

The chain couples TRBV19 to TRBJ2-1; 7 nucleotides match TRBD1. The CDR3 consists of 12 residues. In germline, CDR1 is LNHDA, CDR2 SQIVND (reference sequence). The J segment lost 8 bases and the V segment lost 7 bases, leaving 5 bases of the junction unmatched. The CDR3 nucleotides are TGTGCCAGTAAGGACAGGAACTATGAGCAGTTCTTC. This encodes CASKDRNYEQFF.

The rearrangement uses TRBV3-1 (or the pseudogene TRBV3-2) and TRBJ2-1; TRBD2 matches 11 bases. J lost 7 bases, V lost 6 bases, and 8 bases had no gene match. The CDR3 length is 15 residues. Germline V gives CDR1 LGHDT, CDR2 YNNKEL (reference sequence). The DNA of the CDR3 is TGTGCCAGCAGTCAACTAGCGGGAGAGTGGAATGAGCAGTTCTTC. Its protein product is CASSQLAGEWNEQFF.

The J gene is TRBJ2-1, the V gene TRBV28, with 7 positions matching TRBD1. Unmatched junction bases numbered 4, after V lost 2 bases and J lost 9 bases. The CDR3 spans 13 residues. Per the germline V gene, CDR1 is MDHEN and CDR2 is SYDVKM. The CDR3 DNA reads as TGTGCCAGCAGTTTACTGGCAGGGGGTGAGCAGTTCTTC. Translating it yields CASSLLAGGEQFF.

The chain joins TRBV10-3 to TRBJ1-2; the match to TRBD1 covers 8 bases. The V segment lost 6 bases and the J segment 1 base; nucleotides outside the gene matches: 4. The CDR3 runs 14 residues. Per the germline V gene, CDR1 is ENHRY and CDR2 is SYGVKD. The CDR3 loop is CAISLTGDNYGYTF. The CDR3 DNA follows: TGTGCCATCAGCCTGACAGGGGATAACTATGGCTACACCTTC.

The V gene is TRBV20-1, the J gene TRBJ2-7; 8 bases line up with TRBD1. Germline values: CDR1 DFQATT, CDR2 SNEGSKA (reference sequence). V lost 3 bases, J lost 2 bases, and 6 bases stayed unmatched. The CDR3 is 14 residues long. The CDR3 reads CSASGTGTTYEQYF. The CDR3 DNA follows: TGCAGTGCTAGTGGGACAGGTACCACCTACGAGCAGTACTTC.

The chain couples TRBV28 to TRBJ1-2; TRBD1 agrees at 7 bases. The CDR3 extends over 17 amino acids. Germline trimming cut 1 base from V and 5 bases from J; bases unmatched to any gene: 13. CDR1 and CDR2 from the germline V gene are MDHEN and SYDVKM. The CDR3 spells CASSLLSGRGLSYGYTF. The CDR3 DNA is TGTGCCAGCAGTTTATTATCCGGAAGGGGGCTCTCTTATGGCTACACCTTC.

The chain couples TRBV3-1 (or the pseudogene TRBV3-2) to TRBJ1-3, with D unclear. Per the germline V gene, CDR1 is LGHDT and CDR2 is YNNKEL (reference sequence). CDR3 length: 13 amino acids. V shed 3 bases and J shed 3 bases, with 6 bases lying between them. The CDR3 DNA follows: TGTGCCAGCAGCCATAGAAGTGGAAACACCATATATTTT. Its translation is CASSHRSGNTIYF.

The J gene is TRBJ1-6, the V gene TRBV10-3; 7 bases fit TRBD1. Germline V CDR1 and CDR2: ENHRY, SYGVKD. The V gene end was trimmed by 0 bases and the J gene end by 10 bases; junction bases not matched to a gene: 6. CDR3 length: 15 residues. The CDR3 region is CAISESRGRGSPLHF. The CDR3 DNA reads TGTGCCATCAGTGAGTCGAGGGGGCGAGGATCACCCCTCCACTTT.

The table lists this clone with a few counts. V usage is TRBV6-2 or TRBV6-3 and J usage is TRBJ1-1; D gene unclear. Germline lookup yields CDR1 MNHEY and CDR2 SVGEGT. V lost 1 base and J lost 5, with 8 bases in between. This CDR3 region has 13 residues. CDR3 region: CASSYLYQTEAFF. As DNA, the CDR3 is TGTGCCAGCAGTTACTTATATCAGACTGAAGCTTTCTTT.

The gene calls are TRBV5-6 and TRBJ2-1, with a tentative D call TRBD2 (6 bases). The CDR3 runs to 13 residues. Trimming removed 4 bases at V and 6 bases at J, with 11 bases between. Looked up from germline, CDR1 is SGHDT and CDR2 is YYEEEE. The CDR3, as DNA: TGTGCCAGCAGCCCTATTAGCGGCAATGAGCAGTTCTTC. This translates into CASSPISGNEQFF. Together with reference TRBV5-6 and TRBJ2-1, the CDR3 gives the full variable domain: DAGVTQSPTHLIKTRGQQVTLRCSPKSGHDTVSWYQQALGQGPQFIFQYYEEEERQRGNFPDRFSGHQFPNYSSELNVNALLLGDSALYLCASSPISGNEQFFGPGTRLTVL.

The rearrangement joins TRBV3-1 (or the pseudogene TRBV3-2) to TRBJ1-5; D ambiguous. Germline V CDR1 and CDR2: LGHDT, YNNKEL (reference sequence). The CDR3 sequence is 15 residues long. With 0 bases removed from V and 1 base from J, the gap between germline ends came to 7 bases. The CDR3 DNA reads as TGTGCCAGCAGCCAAGATCTGACAAGCAATCAGCCCCAGCATTTT. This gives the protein CASSQDLTSNQPQHF.

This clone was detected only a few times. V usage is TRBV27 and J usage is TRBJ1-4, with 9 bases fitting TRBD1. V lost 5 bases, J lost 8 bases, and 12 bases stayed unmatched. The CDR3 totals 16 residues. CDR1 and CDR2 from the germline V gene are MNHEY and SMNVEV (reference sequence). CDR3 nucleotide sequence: TGTGCCAGCAGTAAAACGACAGGGGGACAGCGAGAAAAACTGTTTTTT. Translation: CASSKTTGGQREKLFF.

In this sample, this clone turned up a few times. This CDR3 reads CAWSTRGGYNSPLHF. In nucleotides, the CDR3 is TGTGCCTGGAGCACCCGGGGAGGCTATAATTCACCCCTCCACTTT. This sequence joins TRBV30 and TRBJ1-6; no definite D call. The CDR3 extends over 15 amino acids. Trimming shortened V by 3 bases and J by 3 bases, and 12 bases separated the two germline ends. Germline CDR1 reads GTSNPN; CDR2 reads SVGIG (reference sequence).

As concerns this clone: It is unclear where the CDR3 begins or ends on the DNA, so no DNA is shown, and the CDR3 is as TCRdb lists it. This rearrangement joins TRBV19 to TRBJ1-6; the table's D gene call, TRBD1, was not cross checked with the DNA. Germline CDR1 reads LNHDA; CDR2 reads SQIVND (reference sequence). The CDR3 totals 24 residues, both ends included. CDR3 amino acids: CASSIVVRDSGGYNSPLHFAPLHF.